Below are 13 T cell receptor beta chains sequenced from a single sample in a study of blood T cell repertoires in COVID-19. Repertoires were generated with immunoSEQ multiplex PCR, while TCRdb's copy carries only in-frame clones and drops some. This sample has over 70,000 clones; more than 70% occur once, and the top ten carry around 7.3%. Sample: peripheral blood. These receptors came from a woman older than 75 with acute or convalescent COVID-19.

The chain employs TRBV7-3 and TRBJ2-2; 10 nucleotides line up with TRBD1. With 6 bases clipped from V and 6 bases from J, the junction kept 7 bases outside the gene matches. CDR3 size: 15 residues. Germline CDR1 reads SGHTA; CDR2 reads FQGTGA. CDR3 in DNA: TGTGCCAGCAGGGCCGGGACAGGGGAGGCCGGGGAGCTGTTTTTT. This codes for CASRAGTGEAGELFF.

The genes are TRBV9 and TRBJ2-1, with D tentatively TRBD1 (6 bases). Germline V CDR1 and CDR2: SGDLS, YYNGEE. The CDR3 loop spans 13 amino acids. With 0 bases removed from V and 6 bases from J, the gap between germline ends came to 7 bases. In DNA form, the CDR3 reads TGTGCCAGCAGCGTAGCAGGGGTCAATGAGCAGTTCTTC. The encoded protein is CASSVAGVNEQFF.

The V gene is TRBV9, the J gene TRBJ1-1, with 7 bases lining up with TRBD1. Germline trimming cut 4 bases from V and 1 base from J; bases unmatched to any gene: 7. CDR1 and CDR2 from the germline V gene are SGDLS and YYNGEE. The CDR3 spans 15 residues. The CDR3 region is CASSPSGQKNTEAFF. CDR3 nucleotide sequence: TGTGCCAGCAGCCCGTCGGGACAGAAGAACACTGAAGCTTTCTTT.

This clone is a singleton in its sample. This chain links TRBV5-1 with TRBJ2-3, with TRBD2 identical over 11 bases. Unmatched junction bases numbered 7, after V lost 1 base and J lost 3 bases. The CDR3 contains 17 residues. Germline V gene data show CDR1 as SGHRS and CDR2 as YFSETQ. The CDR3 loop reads CASSLTSGGSGTDTQYF. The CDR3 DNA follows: TGCGCCAGCAGCTTGACTAGCGGGGGAAGTGGGACAGATACGCAGTATTTT. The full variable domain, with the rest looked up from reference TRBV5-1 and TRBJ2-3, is KAGVTQTPRYLIKTRGQQVTLSCSPISGHRSVSWYQQTPGQGLQFLFEYFSETQRNKGNFPGRFSGRQFSNSRSEMNVSTLELGDSALYLCASSLTSGGSGTDTQYFGPGTRLTVL.

CDR3 DNA sequence: TGTGCCAGCAGCTTAGGGACTAGCGGGGCGATGCAGTATTTT. It yields the protein CASSLGTSGAMQYF. The chain employs TRBV7-2 and TRBJ2-3; 12 bases align to TRBD2. Germline CDR1 SGHTA, CDR2 FQGNSA. The CDR3 spans 14 residues. The J segment lost 11 bases and the V segment lost 1 base, leaving 4 bases of the junction unmatched.

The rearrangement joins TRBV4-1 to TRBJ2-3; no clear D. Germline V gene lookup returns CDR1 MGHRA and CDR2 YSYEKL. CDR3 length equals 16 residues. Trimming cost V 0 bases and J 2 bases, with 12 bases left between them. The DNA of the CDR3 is TGCGCCAGCAGCCAAGAAGAAACGGTGTTCACAGATACGCAGTATTTT. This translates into CASSQEETVFTDTQYF.

In DNA, the CDR3 is TGTGCCAGCAGCCAACAAAGGGGGCTGCGGACTGAAGCTTTCTTT. Amino acid sequence: CASSQQRGLRTEAFF. The chain employs TRBV3-1 (or the pseudogene TRBV3-2) and TRBJ1-1, with 7 nucleotides matching TRBD1. There are 15 residues in the CDR3. V lost 2 bases to trimming and J lost 5 bases; unmatched junction nucleotides: 8. Germline values: CDR1 LGHDT, CDR2 YNNKEL (reference sequence).

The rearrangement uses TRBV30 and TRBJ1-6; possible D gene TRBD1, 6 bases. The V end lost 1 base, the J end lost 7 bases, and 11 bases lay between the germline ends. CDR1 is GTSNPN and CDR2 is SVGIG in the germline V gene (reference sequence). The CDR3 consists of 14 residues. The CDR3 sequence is CAWSARTANSPLHF. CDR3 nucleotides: TGTGCCTGGAGTGCCCGGACAGCCAATTCACCCCTCCACTTT.

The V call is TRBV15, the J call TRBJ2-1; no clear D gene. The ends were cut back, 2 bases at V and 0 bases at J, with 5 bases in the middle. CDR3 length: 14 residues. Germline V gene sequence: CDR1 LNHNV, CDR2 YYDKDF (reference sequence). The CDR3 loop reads CATSRTYSYNEQFF. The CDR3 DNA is TGTGCCACCAGCAGAACTTACTCCTACAATGAGCAGTTCTTC.

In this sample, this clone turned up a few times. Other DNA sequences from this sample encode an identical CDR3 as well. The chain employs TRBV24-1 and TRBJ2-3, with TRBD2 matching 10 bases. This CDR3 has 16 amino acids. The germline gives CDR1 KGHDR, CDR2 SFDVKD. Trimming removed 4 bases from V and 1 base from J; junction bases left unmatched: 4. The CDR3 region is CATSDPTSGGTDTQYF. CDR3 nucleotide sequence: TGTGCCACCAGTGACCCAACTAGCGGGGGCACAGATACGCAGTATTTT.

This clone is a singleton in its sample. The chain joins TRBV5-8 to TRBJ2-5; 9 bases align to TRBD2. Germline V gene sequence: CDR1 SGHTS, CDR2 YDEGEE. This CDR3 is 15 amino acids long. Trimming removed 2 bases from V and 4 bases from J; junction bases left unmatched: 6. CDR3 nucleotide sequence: TGTGCCAGCAGCTTAGGCGGGAGGGCCGGAGAGACCCAGTACTTC. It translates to CASSLGGRAGETQYF.

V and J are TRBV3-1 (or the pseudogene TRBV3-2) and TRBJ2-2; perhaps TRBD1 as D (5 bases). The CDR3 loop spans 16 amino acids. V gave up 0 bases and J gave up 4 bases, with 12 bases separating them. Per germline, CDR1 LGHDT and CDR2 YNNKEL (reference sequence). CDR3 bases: TGTGCCAGCAGCCAAGATACGCAGGGTATCACCGGGGAGCTGTTTTTT. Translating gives CASSQDTQGITGELFF.

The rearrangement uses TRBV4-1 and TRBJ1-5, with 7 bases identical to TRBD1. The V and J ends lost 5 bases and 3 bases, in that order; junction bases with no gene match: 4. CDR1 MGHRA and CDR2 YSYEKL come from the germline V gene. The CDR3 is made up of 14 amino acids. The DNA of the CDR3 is TGCGCCAGCAGCTCTACAGGGGACAATCAGCCCCAGCATTTT. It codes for CASSSTGDNQPQHF.